Following are 17 T cell receptor beta chains from one sample sequenced in a study of breast tumors, draining lymph nodes, adjacent tissues. MiXCR, applied by TCRdb to the multiplex PCR reads, yields one record per CDR3 protein. The profile shows 200,000 to 300,000 distinct CDR3 sequences, 30% of them singletons. The lymph nodes were axillary draining lymph nodes from breast cancer patients. Sequencing was carried out using axillary lymph node tissue. These receptors were obtained from a female donor with breast cancer. Some clones in this sample may be carry-over from other donors' samples.

The V gene is TRBV7-3, the J gene TRBJ1-4; possibly TRBD1 for D (6 bases). This CDR3 contains 22 residues. Trimming stripped 2 bases from V and 0 bases from J, with 28 bases between. The germline gives CDR1 SGHTA, CDR2 FQGTGA. The CDR3 region is CASSLFEGGGCPAGPTNEKLFF. CDR3 nucleotide sequence: TGTGCCAGCAGCTTATTCGAGGGGGGGGGGTGTCCTGCGGGACCAACTAATGAAAAACTGTTTTTT. Variable domain in full (rest from reference TRBV7-3 and TRBJ1-4): GAGVSQTPSNKVTEKGKYVELRCDPISGHTALYWYRQSLGQGPEFLIYFQGTGAADDSGLPNDRFFAVRPEGSVSTLKIQRTERGDSAVYLCASSLFEGGGCPAGPTNEKLFFGSGTQLSVL.

Concerning this clonotype itself: A much larger clone sits a single nucleotide away, making a read error possible. This chain joins TRBV19 and TRBJ1-5; 11 bases map to TRBD1. The CDR3 length is 16 residues. V lost 3 bases and J lost 9; bases outside the gene matches: 10. CDR1 is LNHDA, CDR2 SQIVND, per germline (reference sequence). The chain's CDR3 is CASSINKRTGGRPQHF. In DNA form, the CDR3 reads TGTGCCAGTAGTATTAATAAAAGGACAGGGGGCCGGCCCCAGCATTTT.

Turning to this clonotype: A clone one base away is much larger, so this may be a read error. The rearrangement uses TRBV4-2 and TRBJ2-1, with 8 nucleotides matching TRBD1. CDR1 and CDR2 from the germline V gene are LGHNA and YNFKEQ. The CDR3 covers 16 residues. For the CDR3, the DNA is TGTGCCAGCAGCCAAGGGGAACTCGACAGGGGCAATGGGCAGTTCTTC. Its translation: CASSQGELDRGNGQFF.

This clonotype has more than one count but fewer than ten. A read error may explain this, as a much larger clone is one base away. The chain's CDR3 is CSAVAGSTPANTQYF. In DNA form, the CDR3 reads TGCAGTGCTGTAGCGGGGTCAACCCCCGCAAATACGCAGTATTTT. V gene TRBV20-1 combines with J gene TRBJ2-3; 8 positions agree with TRBD2. This CDR3 is built from 15 residues. Germline V gene data show CDR1 as DFQATT and CDR2 as SNEGSKA (reference sequence). After removal of 5 bases from V and 7 bases from J, the junction contained 14 bases not matched to a gene.

This clonotype was seen a single time. A much larger clone lies a single base off, so this may be a read error. The V and J genes are TRBV12-3 or TRBV12-4 and TRBJ2-1; 7 bases match TRBD1. The CDR3 has 14 residues. The trim removed 6 bases at V and 9 bases at J, leaving 11 bases unmatched. This CDR3 reads CASRQTGISGEQFF. The DNA for the CDR3 is TGTGCCAGCAGACAGACAGGGATAAGTGGTGAGCAGTTCTTC.

This clonotype was picked up a small number of times. A much larger clone is a single base away; this may be a read error. The chain uses TRBV6-1 and TRBJ1-2; TRBD1 matches 7 bases. This CDR3 has 13 residues. The germline V gene encodes CDR1 MNHNS and CDR2 SASEGT. The chain's CDR3 is CACSETGAYGYTF. The CDR3 bases are TGTGCCTGCAGTGAAACAGGGGCCTATGGCTACACCTTC.

This clonotype was recorded at least ten times. The chain combines TRBV15 with TRBJ2-3, with 7 bases aligning to TRBD2. The CDR3 is 17 residues long. The V and J ends lost 2 bases and 2 bases, in that order; junction bases with no gene match: 10. CDR1 and CDR2 (germline): LNHNV, YYDKDF (reference sequence). The CDR3 protein is CATSRTRGAGPTDTQYF. Written as DNA, the CDR3 is TGTGCCACCAGCAGAACACGGGGAGCGGGACCCACAGATACGCAGTATTTT.

This clonotype showed up many times. The rearrangement joins TRBV4-2 to TRBJ2-1; D is uncertain. V was trimmed by 1 base and J by 8 bases, leaving 21 bases between them. There are 17 residues in the CDR3. The germline V gene has CDR1 LGHNA and CDR2 YNFKEQ. The CDR3 sequence is CASSQVLARLGVDEQFF. CDR3 coding DNA: TGTGCCAGCAGCCAAGTCCTGGCCCGCCTGGGTGTGGATGAGCAGTTCTTC.

This clonotype was found many times. The CDR3 here is CASSFYGNNEQFF. For the CDR3, the DNA is TGTGCCAGCAGTTTTTACGGAAACAATGAGCAGTTCTTC. V gene TRBV12-3 or TRBV12-4 combines with J gene TRBJ2-1, with unresolved D. There are 13 residues in the CDR3. Trimming took 3 bases from V and 5 from J, leaving 8 bases between them.

As concerns this clonotype: One end of the junction does not line up with germline, which may come from a read error. This sequence joins TRBV5-1 and TRBJ1-2; 7 bases align to TRBD1. This CDR3 region has 12 residues. The germline CDR1 and CDR2 sequences are SGHRS and YFSETQ. DNA for the CDR3: TGCGCCAGCAGCGTACAGGGGAACGGCTACCCCTTC. It translates to CASSVQGNGYPF.

About this clonotype itself: Possible read error: a much larger clone is one base away. V gene TRBV5-4 combines with J gene TRBJ2-1; a weak D match, TRBD2 (6 bases). The CDR3 loop spans 16 amino acids. From germline, CDR1 is SGHNT and CDR2 YYREEE (reference sequence). Trimming cost V 4 bases and J 7 bases, with 21 bases left between them. This CDR3 is CASSMASAAWPNEQFF. CDR3 in DNA: TGTGCCAGCAGCATGGCTAGCGCGGCGTGGCCAAATGAGCAGTTCTTC.

This clonotype was detected ten times or more. The rearrangement uses TRBV11-2 and TRBJ2-2; D is possibly TRBD1 or TRBD2 (5 bases each). This CDR3 region has 18 residues. With 1 base removed from V and 6 bases from J, the gap between germline ends came to 21 bases. The germline gives CDR1 SGHAT, CDR2 FQNNGV. CDR3 in DNA: TGTGCCAGCAGCTTAGGAGGGTTGGCGTATGAGGGGTCCGGGGAGCTGTTTTTT. It specifies CASSLGGLAYEGSGELFF. Variable domain in full (rest from reference TRBV11-2 and TRBJ2-2): EAGVAQSPRYKIIEKRQSVAFWCNPISGHATLYWYQQILGQGPKLLIQFQNNGVVDDSQLPKDRFSAERLKGVDSTLKIQPAKLEDSAVYLCASSLGGLAYEGSGELFFGEGSRLTVL.

Ten or more counts support this clonotype. V gene TRBV19 combines with J gene TRBJ2-7, with 10 bases lining up with TRBD2. J gave up 5 bases and V 5 bases, and 6 bases lay outside the gene matches. The V gene's germline CDR1 is LNHDA and CDR2 SQIVND (reference sequence). The CDR3 contains 14 residues. In DNA, the CDR3 is TGTGCCAGTAGTGCCGGGACTAGCGTTCACGAGCAGTACTTC. The encoded protein is CASSAGTSVHEQYF.

This clonotype occurred once. V is TRBV5-1 and J is TRBJ1-5, with 9 bases aligning to TRBD1. V trimming: 4 bases; J trimming: 4 bases; junction bases outside the gene matches: 3. CDR3 length equals 14 residues. In germline, CDR1 is SGHRS, CDR2 YFSETQ. The DNA for the CDR3 is TGCGCCAGCAGCATCGACAGGGGGAATCAGCCCCAGCATTTT. This sequence encodes CASSIDRGNQPQHF.

With respect to this clonotype: The limits of the CDR3 on the DNA are not certain, so only TCRdb's listed CDR3 is given. The chain carries TRBV25-1 and TRBJ2-5; the table's D call, TRBD1, was not checked against the DNA. The CDR3 is 20 residues long, counting both termini. Germline CDR1 MGHDK, CDR2 SYGVNS. The CDR3 sequence: CASSFYICSATRTNLETQYF.

Regarding this clonotype: A much larger clone differs from this one at a single base, so this may be a read error. Since the CDR3 does not end with the conserved phenylalanine or tryptophan, this likely comes from a read error. CDR3 coding DNA: TGCGCCAGCAGCGATGCAACTAATGAAAAACTGTTTCTT. Its protein is CASSDATNEKLFL. The gene calls are TRBV5-1 and TRBJ1-4; D is unresolved. The CDR3 covers 13 residues. Trimming took off 4 bases at V and 0 bases at J, with 4 bases between the two ends. The germline gives CDR1 SGHRS, CDR2 YFSETQ.

This clonotype was seen more than once but under ten times. Just one base apart from a much larger clone, this may be a read error. The chain joins TRBV5-4 to TRBJ1-2, with a possible D match to TRBD1 (5 bases). Germline V CDR1 and CDR2: SGHNT, YYREEE (reference sequence). CDR3 length: 13 residues. The germline V and J ends were trimmed by 2 bases and 4 bases, with 9 bases remaining between them. CDR3 DNA: TGTGCCAGCAGCTTTGGGACGTCCTATGGCTACACCTTC. Amino acids: CASSFGTSYGYTF. Looking up the rest from reference TRBV5-4 and TRBJ1-2 gives the full variable domain: ETGVTQSPTHLIKTRGQQVTLRCSSQSGHNTVSWYQQALGQGPQFIFQYYREEENGRGNFPPRFSGLQFPNYSSELNVNALELDDSALYLCASSFGTSYGYTFGSGTRLTVV.